Listed here are 19 T cell receptor beta chains from one sample, sequenced in a study of blood T cell repertoires in COVID-19 (dated by TCRdb to the early 2020s). The method was the immunoSEQ multiplex PCR assay. TCRdb provides this immuneACCESS table in a form limited to in-frame rearrangements. Some clones are lacking; in checked studies, under half of them reflect an unresolved V gene, and why the rest are absent is not known. For this sample the table gives roughly 230,000 clones, of which approximately 92% were detected only once. 4% to 5% of the sample goes to the ten largest clones. Material: peripheral blood. These receptors were obtained from a woman aged 35 to 49 who had recovered from COVID-19.

This clone was counted between two and nine times. The V and J genes are TRBV7-2 and TRBJ2-1, with 11 bases fitting TRBD2. The CDR3 loop spans 17 amino acids. Trimming removed 5 bases from V and 8 bases from J; junction bases left unmatched: 14. CDR1 SGHTA and CDR2 FQGNSA come from the germline V gene. CDR3 coding DNA: TGTGCCAGCAGCCCCTGGGGTACTAGCGGGAGTAGGGATGAGCAGTTCTTC. This sequence encodes CASSPWGTSGSRDEQFF.

This clone has a handful of counts. The gene calls are TRBV7-9 and TRBJ1-1; 8 positions match TRBD1. This CDR3 is 14 amino acids long. Germline V gene sequence: CDR1 SEHNR, CDR2 FQNEAQ (reference sequence). J lost 3 bases, V lost 4 bases, and 4 bases had no gene match. CDR3 sequence reads: CASSSLQGDTEAFF. The CDR3 DNA follows: TGTGCCAGCAGCTCATTACAGGGGGACACTGAAGCTTTCTTT.

This sequence joins TRBV19 and TRBJ2-7, with unresolved D. The V end lost 4 bases, the J end lost 2 bases, and 12 bases lay between the germline ends. The germline CDR1 and CDR2 sequences are LNHDA and SQIVND (reference sequence). This CDR3 has 14 residues. In nucleotides, the CDR3 is TGTGCCAGTAGTACCGCCGGTCACCCCTACGAGCAGTACGTC. Translation: CASSTAGHPYEQYV.

The gene calls are TRBV5-1 and TRBJ1-2, with 8 nucleotides matching TRBD1. From germline, CDR1 is SGHRS and CDR2 YFSETQ. The CDR3 extends over 15 amino acids. V shed 1 base, J shed 3 bases, and the junction held 5 bases outside the gene matches. This chain's CDR3 is CASSLRTGSYYGYTF. The CDR3 DNA is TGCGCCAGCAGCTTGAGGACAGGGTCGTACTATGGCTACACCTTC. Drawing the rest from reference TRBV5-1 and TRBJ1-2, the complete variable domain is KAGVTQTPRYLIKTRGQQVTLSCSPISGHRSVSWYQQTPGQGLQFLFEYFSETQRNKGNFPGRFSGRQFSNSRSEMNVSTLELGDSALYLCASSLRTGSYYGYTFGSGTRLTVV.

This chain joins TRBV9 and TRBJ2-2, with 8 bases matching TRBD1. There are 15 residues in the CDR3. The J segment lost 7 bases and the V segment lost 3 bases, leaving 8 bases of the junction unmatched. Germline V gene sequence: CDR1 SGDLS, CDR2 YYNGEE. This CDR3 is CASSGGQGGIGELFF. CDR3 coding DNA: TGTGCCAGCAGCGGAGGACAGGGCGGGATCGGGGAGCTGTTTTTT.

The chain employs TRBV14 and TRBJ1-1; possible D gene TRBD1, 6 bases. Germline values: CDR1 SGHDN, CDR2 FVKESK. CDR3 length: 15 amino acids. V lost 5 bases, J lost 2 bases, and 15 bases lay in between. The DNA of the CDR3 is TGTGCCAGCAGCAAGCGTTTGGACAGAAACACTGAAGCTTTCTTT. This codes for CASSKRLDRNTEAFF.

DNA of the CDR3: TGTGCCACCAGTGACTCTCCGGGACTAGCGGGAGGCATGACAGATACGCAGTATTTT. Translation gives CATSDSPGLAGGMTDTQYF. V is TRBV24-1 and J is TRBJ2-3, with 15 bases fitting TRBD2. J was trimmed by 3 bases and V by 4 bases; bases with no gene match: 10. Germline CDR1 KGHDR, CDR2 SFDVKD. The CDR3 has 19 residues.

The genes are TRBV6-5 and TRBJ2-7; a weak D match, TRBD2 (7 bases). Germline V lookup: CDR1 MNHEY, CDR2 SVGAGI. The V end was cut by 2 bases, the J end by 2 bases, with 16 bases between. The CDR3 extends over 16 amino acids. This CDR3 is CASSYNRGRGTYEQYF. The CDR3 DNA sequence: TGTGCCAGCAGTTACAATCGGGGGAGGGGGACCTACGAGCAGTACTTC.

V gene TRBV7-9 combines with J gene TRBJ2-1, with 8 bases aligning to TRBD1. Germline trimming cut 5 bases from V and 6 bases from J; bases unmatched to any gene: 12. CDR1 and CDR2 from the germline V gene are SEHNR and FQNEAQ (reference sequence). This CDR3 has 16 amino acids. CDR3 protein: CASSPKDRGVGNEQFF. For the CDR3, the DNA is TGTGCCAGCAGCCCCAAAGACAGGGGCGTCGGCAATGAGCAGTTCTTC.

The chain recombines TRBV13 with TRBJ2-1, with unresolved D. The germline V gene has CDR1 PRHDT and CDR2 FYEKMQ (reference sequence). The CDR3 totals 12 residues. Trimming removed 0 bases at V and 9 bases at J, with 6 bases between. The CDR3: CASSLGSFEQFF. The CDR3 DNA sequence: TGTGCCAGCAGCTTAGGCTCTTTTGAGCAGTTCTTC. Together with reference TRBV13 and TRBJ2-1, the CDR3 gives the full variable domain: AAGVIQSPRHLIKEKRETATLKCYPIPRHDTVYWYQQGPGQDPQFLISFYEKMQSDKGSIPDRFSAQQFSDYHSELNMSSLELGDSALYFCASSLGSFEQFFGPGTRLTVL.

CDR3 nucleotide sequence: TGTGCTAGTGGTTTGGGCCTACAGTACTTC. Residues: CASGLGLQYF. V is TRBV12-5 and J is TRBJ2-4; the D is unclear. From germline, CDR1 is LGHNT and CDR2 FRNRAP. The CDR3 contains 10 residues. Trimming stripped 1 base from V and 13 bases from J, with 5 bases between.

This chain uses TRBV3-1 (or the pseudogene TRBV3-2) with TRBJ2-7, with 10 bases aligning to TRBD1. The junction had 6 bases not matched to a gene; V was cut back by 0 bases and J by 4 bases. The germline gives CDR1 LGHDT, CDR2 YNNKEL (reference sequence). This CDR3 contains 16 residues. CDR3: CASSQDIRTGGYEQYF. The CDR3 bases are TGTGCCAGCAGCCAAGACATCCGGACAGGGGGTTACGAGCAGTACTTC.

The chain recombines TRBV30 with TRBJ1-2; weak D call: TRBD1 (6 bases). V was pared by 2 bases and J by 5 bases, with 9 bases between. From germline, CDR1 is GTSNPN and CDR2 SVGIG (reference sequence). The CDR3 is 12 amino acids. The CDR3 nucleotides read TGTGCCTGGAGTAACAGGGAGTATGGCTACACCTTC. The encoded protein is CAWSNREYGYTF.

The gene calls are TRBV19 and TRBJ2-5; 13 bases agree with TRBD2. The CDR3 has 16 residues. Germline loops: CDR1 LNHDA, CDR2 SQIVND (reference sequence). Trimming removed 6 bases from V and 3 bases from J; junction bases left unmatched: 7. The CDR3 sequence: CASRKTSGGAEETQYF. DNA for the CDR3: TGTGCCAGTAGAAAAACTAGCGGGGGGGCCGAAGAGACCCAGTACTTC.

This clone occurred once. This chain joins TRBV11-2 and TRBJ1-1; tentatively, D is TRBD1 (6 bases). V dropped 5 bases and J dropped 3 bases, with 13 bases sitting between them. This CDR3 region has 14 residues. In germline, CDR1 is SGHAT, CDR2 FQNNGV. The DNA of the CDR3 is TGTGCCAGCAGCCTGAACAGGGTAGACACTGAAGCTTTCTTT. It yields the protein CASSLNRVDTEAFF.

This clone has just a few counts. The CDR3 region has the DNA TGCAGCGTTTTCGGGGAGGATGGCTACACCTTC. The encoded protein is CSVFGEDGYTF. The chain joins TRBV29-1 to TRBJ1-2; D gene uncertain. The CDR3 runs 11 residues. Trimming took off 5 bases at V and 6 bases at J, with 10 bases between the two ends. CDR1 is SQVTM, CDR2 ANQGSEA, per germline.

The chain employs TRBV5-6 and TRBJ2-6; D unresolved. CDR3 length: 17 amino acids. V was shortened by 1 base and J by 1 base, with 12 bases between the two germline ends. Looked up from germline, CDR1 is SGHDT and CDR2 is YYEEEE. The CDR3 sequence is CASSLYLSRSGANVLTF. The CDR3 bases are TGTGCCAGCAGCTTGTATCTCTCTCGGTCTGGGGCCAACGTCCTGACTTTC.

The chain joins TRBV3-1 (or the pseudogene TRBV3-2) to TRBJ1-2; the D gene is possibly TRBD1 (5 bases). The V gene's germline CDR1 is LGHDT and CDR2 YNNKEL (reference sequence). Trimming left V 4 bases short and J 3 bases short, with 12 bases between. The length of the CDR3 is 14 residues. The CDR3 protein is CASSPRRGDYGYTF. CDR3 nucleotide sequence: TGTGCCAGCAGCCCCAGACGGGGGGACTATGGCTACACCTTC.

V and J are TRBV6-5 and TRBJ1-6, with D perhaps TRBD1 (5 bases). The CDR3 length is 15 residues. Trimming removed 2 bases from V and 8 bases from J, with 13 bases in between. Germline CDR1 MNHEY, CDR2 SVGAGI. CDR3 loop: CASSYQGTLDSPLHF. The CDR3 bases are TGTGCCAGCAGTTACCAGGGTACTCTGGATTCACCCCTCCACTTT.